The TCR beta chain described here comes from a study of human T cells and chemical hapten exposure. Study findings and constraints: With regard to DPC sensitization, TCRs above 1 in 1000 frequency did not change.

As to time point: pre-sensitization, week 0. Documented treatment: therapeutic diphenylcyclopropenone sensitization with weekly scalp DPC. Suited to DPC and affected by alopecia, the donors ranged from 18 to 70 years old. Total RNA extraction was carried out from unfractionated whole blood. This clonotype was counted ten times or more. Its antigen is currently unknown. An end of the junction differs from the germline gene, which may be a read error. In the authors' workflow: TCR counts had a median of about 92,000 per sample and spanned about 23,224 to 690,600. TCRdb re-called the RACE reads with MiXCR, one entry per CDR3 protein. The V and J calls follow TCRdb's processing rather than the paper's. The table has around 380,000 distinct CDR3 sequences, roughly 6% seen once. Sequences were derived from whole blood, sampled in connection with sensitization to the hapten diphenylcyclopropenone (DPC). The TCR was taken from a woman between 18 and 29 years old with alopecia areata. Some clones in this sample may be carry-over from other donors' samples.

This CDR3 is CASSLQGSSYEQYF. The DNA of the CDR3 is TGCGCCAGCAGCTTACAGGGAAGTTCCTACGAGCAGTACTTC. The V call is TRBV28, the J call TRBJ2-7, with TRBD1 as a possible D gene (6 bases). Germline V gene sequence: CDR1 MDHEN, CDR2 SYDVKM. The CDR3 has 14 residues.